Listed here are 5 T cell receptor beta chains from one sample, sequenced in a study of T cells in Graves' hyperthyroidism and ophthalmopathy. Regions amplified from RNA transcripts were the TCR beta CDR3 regions. The HTBI primer set was used in a first-round RT-PCR of the TCR CDR3. MiXCR was run by TCRdb on the multiplex PCR reads, yielding one entry per CDR3 protein. The table includes over 250,000 distinct CDR3 sequences, roughly an eighth detected once. The material sequenced was blood. The receptors originated from a woman between 40 and 50 years old with Graves' ophthalmopathy.

This clonotype was observed many times. The chain has TRBV6-6 and TRBJ1-2; D may be TRBD1 (5 bases). Trimming removed 0 bases at V and 3 bases at J, with 11 bases between. This CDR3 comprises 15 residues. Germline V gene sequence: CDR1 MNHNY, CDR2 SVGAGI (reference sequence). The CDR3 DNA reads as TGTGCCAGCAGTTACTCGTCCGGGGACTACTATGGCTACACCTTC. Translation gives CASSYSSGDYYGYTF.

Only a few counts were recorded for this clonotype. This sequence joins TRBV5-5 and TRBJ1-4; D is unclear. This CDR3 has 13 residues. V was clipped by 5 bases and J by 6 bases, with 11 bases between them. CDR1 is SGHKS and CDR2 is YYEKEE in the germline V gene (reference sequence). As DNA, the CDR3 is TGTGCCAGCAGTTTTTCGGGAGATGAAAAACTGTTTTTT. This encodes CASSFSGDEKLFF.

The genes are TRBV3-1 and TRBJ2-1; 12 bases agree with TRBD2. The germline V gene has CDR1 LGHDT and CDR2 YNNKEL (reference sequence). The CDR3 length is 17 residues. The J segment lost 9 bases and the V segment lost 4 bases, leaving 13 bases of the junction unmatched. The CDR3 bases are TGTGCCAGCAGCCCCTCGAGACTAGCGGGAGCTGGGGGTGAGCAGTTCTTC. Translated: CASSPSRLAGAGGEQFF.

The table lists this clonotype with many counts. J is TRBJ2-3 and V is TRBV2; 7 bases line up with TRBD2. Trimming cost V 7 bases and J 3 bases; bases outside gene matches: 7. Germline V gene sequence: CDR1 SNHLY, CDR2 FYNNEI. The CDR3 is 14 residues long. This CDR3 is CASTWRETTDTQYF. In DNA, the CDR3 is TGTGCCAGCACCTGGCGGGAGACAACAGATACGCAGTATTTT. Using reference TRBV2 and TRBJ2-3 for the parts outside the CDR3, the full variable domain is EPEVTQTPSHQVTQMGQEVILRCVPISNHLYFYWYRQILGQKVEFLVSFYNNEISEKSEIFDDQFSVERPDGSNFTLKIRSTKLEDSAMYFCASTWRETTDTQYFGPGTRLTVL.

This clonotype was seen ten or more times. The V call is TRBV27, the J call TRBJ2-7; D perhaps matches TRBD1 (5 bases). This CDR3 has 17 residues. Trimming cost V 5 bases and J 9 bases, with 29 bases left between them. The germline CDR1 and CDR2 sequences are MNHEY and SMNVEV (reference sequence). The CDR3 DNA is TGTGCCAGCAGTCGAAGACTCCGACAGACTCAAGAACTAAGGCAGTACTTC. Translated, it gives CASSRRLRQTQELRQYF.